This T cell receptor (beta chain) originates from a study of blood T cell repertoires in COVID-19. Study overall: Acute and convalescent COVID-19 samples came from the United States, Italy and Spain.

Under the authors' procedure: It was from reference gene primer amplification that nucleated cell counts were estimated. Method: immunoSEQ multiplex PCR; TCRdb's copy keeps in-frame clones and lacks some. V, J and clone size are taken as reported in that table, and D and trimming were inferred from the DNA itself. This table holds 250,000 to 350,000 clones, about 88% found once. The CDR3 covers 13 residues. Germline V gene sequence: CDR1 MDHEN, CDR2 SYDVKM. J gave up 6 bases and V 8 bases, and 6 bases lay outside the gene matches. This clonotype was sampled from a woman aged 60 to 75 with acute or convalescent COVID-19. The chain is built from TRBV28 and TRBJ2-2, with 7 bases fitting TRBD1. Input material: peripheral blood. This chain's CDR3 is CASRDSEPGELFF. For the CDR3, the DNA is TGTGCCAGCCGGGACAGCGAACCCGGGGAGCTGTTTTTT.